This is a list of T cell receptor beta chains from one sample in a study of cytomegalovirus exposure and HLA in healthy donors. Only in-frame clones appear in the TCRdb table, and some are missing; sequencing was by immunoSEQ multiplex PCR. Of 300,000 to 400,000 clones listed, 70% to 90% are singletons. What was sequenced was PBMCs. The origin of the receptors is a man aged 25-40 years in good health and CMV-seronegative. Each CDR3 is given with its conserved first and last residue. A D gene is named only where the DNA matches it firmly. A clone size is listed for some rows: how often the clone was seen (once, few, many), or a class if it is expanded.

d_call,clone_size,j_call,v_call,cdr3_aa,cdr3_nt
TRBD2,-,TRBJ2-7,TRBV11-2,CASSSGLPYEQYF,TGTGCCAGCAGCTCGGGACTACCCTACGAGCAGTACTTC
TRBD1,-,TRBJ1-2,TRBV4-3,CASSRDGTEIGYGYTF,TGCGCCAGCAGCCGGGACGGGACAGAGATAGGCTATGGCTACACCTTC
-,-,TRBJ2-7,TRBV6-5,CASSYRGSRHEQYF,TGTGCCAGCAGTTACCGGGGGAGTAGACACGAGCAGTACTTC
TRBD2,-,TRBJ2-3,TRBV25-1,CASSAGGIIYTQYF,TGTGCCAGCAGTGCGGGGGGGATCATATATACGCAGTATTTT
-,-,TRBJ2-5,TRBV6-5,CASSYVVAETQYF,TGTGCCAGCAGTTACGTCGTTGCGGAGACCCAGTACTTC
-,-,TRBJ1-2,TRBV2,CASRQMGGYGYTF,TGTGCCAGTAGACAGATGGGTGGCTATGGCTACACCTTC
-,-,TRBJ1-5,TRBV6-6,CASSLTIDSLNQPQHF,TGTGCCAGCAGTCTTACTATCGACAGCCTCAATCAGCCCCAGCATTTT
-,-,TRBJ1-1,TRBV6-6,CASSYPTGNTEAFF,TGTGCCAGCAGTTACCCTACAGGGAACACTGAAGCTTTCTTT
TRBD1,-,TRBJ2-7,TRBV18,CASSLDRGSYEQYF,TGTGCCAGCTCACTGGACAGGGGATCCTACGAGCAGTACTTC
TRBD2,-,TRBJ2-6,TRBV5-4,CASSLAVAGYGANVLTF,TGTGCCAGCAGCTTGGCCGTAGCGGGCTATGGGGCCAACGTCCTGACTTTC
TRBD1,-,TRBJ1-5,TRBV5-1,CASSPGQGAKGNQPQHF,TGCGCCAGCAGCCCTGGACAGGGGGCGAAAGGCAATCAGCCCCAGCATTTT
TRBD2,-,TRBJ2-1,TRBV27,CASSRGTSGNEQFF,TGTGCCAGCAGTCGAGGGACTAGCGGAAATGAGCAGTTCTTC
-,-,TRBJ1-1,TRBV11-2,CASSFGGGYTEAFF,TGTGCCAGCAGCTTTGGGGGGGGGTACACTGAAGCTTTCTTT
-,-,TRBJ1-1,TRBV18,CASSPPAAGVSVTEAFF,TGTGCCAGCTCACCACCGGCGGCGGGGGTATCTGTCACTGAAGCTTTCTTT
-,-,TRBJ1-1,TRBV15,CATSTSPGNTEAFF,TGTGCCACCAGCACCTCCCCGGGGAACACTGAAGCTTTCTTT
-,once,TRBJ2-5,TRBV7-9,CASRPSGGWQETQYF,TGTGCCAGCAGACCCTCTGGGGGCTGGCAAGAGACCCAGTACTTC
-,once,TRBJ1-1,TRBV7-8,CASSLERGNTEAFF,TGTGCCAGCAGCTTAGAGCGGGGAAACACTGAAGCTTTCTTT
-,-,TRBJ2-2,TRBV11-2,CASSLVSGWGLAGELFF,TGTGCCAGCAGCTTGGTCAGCGGCTGGGGTTTGGCCGGGGAGCTGTTTTTT
-,-,TRBJ1-2,TRBV6-5,CASSYSSENYGYTF,TGTGCCAGCAGTTACTCCTCGGAGAACTATGGCTACACCTTC
-,-,TRBJ2-7,TRBV20-1,CSATGDKQQYF,TGCAGTGCTACAGGGGACAAACAGCAGTACTTC
TRBD1,-,TRBJ2-7,TRBV18,CASSHGTGGFYEQYF,TGTGCCAGCTCACACGGGACAGGGGGTTTCTACGAGCAGTACTTC
-,-,TRBJ2-5,TRBV10-3,CAISGGLQETQYF,TGTGCCATCAGTGGTGGACTGCAAGAGACCCAGTACTTC
TRBD1,-,TRBJ2-1,TRBV7-2,CASSSTGVLSYNEQFF,TGTGCCAGCAGTTCCACAGGGGTTTTATCCTACAATGAGCAGTTCTTC
TRBD1,-,TRBJ1-5,TRBV7-9,CASSVGTGSNQPQHF,TGTGCCAGCAGCGTAGGGACAGGGAGTAATCAGCCCCAGCATTTT
TRBD1,-,TRBJ1-3,TRBV5-5,CASSPTGGRNTIYF,TGTGCCAGCAGCCCTACAGGGGGCAGAAACACCATATATTTT
-,few,TRBJ2-7,TRBV5-4,CASSLDYYEQYF,TGTGCCAGCAGCTTGGACTACTACGAGCAGTACTTC
-,-,TRBJ1-1,TRBV2,CASSDSRTTEAFF,TGTGCCAGCAGTGATAGCAGAACGACTGAAGCTTTCTTT
-,-,TRBJ2-7,TRBV15,CATSRSLSGSYEQYF,TGTGCCACCAGCAGATCCCTAAGCGGCTCCTACGAGCAGTACTTC
TRBD1,-,TRBJ2-7,TRBV5-6,CASSQLIGDRGYEQYF,TGTGCCAGCAGCCAGCTCATTGGGGACAGGGGCTACGAGCAGTACTTC
TRBD2,-,TRBJ2-1,TRBV10-3,CAISDSGTSGFYNEQFF,TGTGCCATCAGTGACTCCGGGACTAGCGGTTTTTACAATGAGCAGTTCTTC
-,-,TRBJ2-2,TRBV7-7,CASSLLGDTGELFF,TGTGCCAGCAGCTTACTCGGGGACACCGGGGAGCTGTTTTTT
-,-,TRBJ2-7,TRBV21-1,CASSKAGRTSGREQYF,TGTGCCAGCAGCAAAGCCGGCCGGACTAGCGGACGCGAGCAGTACTTC
TRBD2,-,TRBJ2-7,TRBV6-1,CASRVSGEAHEQYF,TGTGCCAGCAGGGTTAGCGGGGAGGCACACGAGCAGTACTTC
TRBD1,-,TRBJ1-2,TRBV6-5,CASSEPGQGAGYTF,TGTGCCAGCAGTGAGCCGGGACAGGGGGCCGGCTACACCTTC
-,-,TRBJ2-2,TRBV4-1,CASSHRGSTGELFF,TGCGCCAGCAGCCACAGGGGTTCCACCGGGGAGCTGTTTTTT
TRBD1,-,TRBJ2-7,TRBV7-9,CASSSSTGGYEQYF,TGTGCCAGCAGCTCCTCGACAGGGGGCTACGAGCAGTACTTC
TRBD1,-,TRBJ2-7,TRBV19,CASRITGDHEQYF,TGTGCCAGTAGAATCACAGGGGACCACGAGCAGTACTTC
-,once,TRBJ2-5,TRBV2,CASRRGISEYQETQYF,TGTGCCAGCAGACGGGGGATTTCGGAGTATCAAGAGACCCAGTACTTC
TRBD2,-,TRBJ2-1,TRBV5-8,CASSIGLAGTKQFF,TGTGCCAGCAGCATTGGACTAGCGGGCACCAAGCAGTTCTTC
TRBD2,-,TRBJ2-5,TRBV4-1,CASSQEKVSGGSQETQYF,TGCGCCAGCAGCCAAGAGAAGGTGAGCGGGGGATCTCAAGAGACCCAGTACTTC
-,once,TRBJ1-6,TRBV5-1,CASSLGQPLGPYSPLHF,TGCGCCAGCAGCTTGGGACAGCCCCTGGGTCCCTATTCACCCCTCCACTTT
TRBD1,-,TRBJ1-1,TRBV7-9,CASSQGQGWTEAFF,TGTGCCAGCAGTCAAGGACAGGGATGGACTGAAGCTTTCTTT
TRBD1,-,TRBJ1-3,TRBV7-9,CASSLEQGAAGNTIYF,TGTGCCAGCAGCTTAGAGCAGGGGGCGGCGGGAAACACCATATATTTT
TRBD2,-,TRBJ2-1,TRBV15,CATSGLVLGEQFF,TGTGCCACCAGTGGACTAGTTTTGGGTGAGCAGTTCTTC
TRBD1,-,TRBJ1-2,TRBV2,CASSESPRGLLQGYGYTF,TGTGCCAGCAGTGAGTCGCCAAGGGGGCTTTTGCAAGGCTATGGCTACACCTTC
TRBD1,-,TRBJ1-5,TRBV4-1,CASSQTFDRGNRPQHF,TGCGCCAGCAGCCAAACCTTCGACAGGGGCAATAGGCCCCAGCATTTT
-,once,TRBJ2-7,TRBV6-5,CASSYSSTYEQYF,TGTGCCAGCAGTTATAGCAGCACCTACGAGCAGTACTTC